This T cell receptor beta chain was obtained from a study of T-cell memory formation after mild COVID-19. General observations from the study: Mostly located in CM and EM were contracting CD4+ clones, with contracting CD8+ clones located in EMRA. The pre-infection memory compartment contained some responding clones, suggesting cross-reactive memory joined.

The CDR3 loop spans 14 amino acids. V dropped 3 bases and J dropped 2 bases, with 11 bases sitting between them. Looked up from germline, CDR1 is GTSNPN and CDR2 is SVGIG (reference sequence). 5'RACE, which relied on constant-segment primers, yielded TCR alpha and TCR beta cDNA libraries carrying sample barcodes and UMIs. Each CDR3 protein is one row after TCRdb ran MiXCR on the 5' RACE reads. This sample has approximately 450,000 distinct CDR3 sequences, with approximately 18% found just once. With respect to this clonotype: Antigen: not known.

This receptor was obtained from an adult woman who had mild COVID-19 (a few samples of this study predate the infection). Cell type and time point are not known. This rearrangement joins TRBV30 to TRBJ1-3; no firm D call. Material: PBMCs or a T cell subset sorted from them (not recorded which). In DNA, the CDR3 is TGTGCCTGGAGCGCCTGGGGTACTGGAAACACCATATATTTT. Its translation: CAWSAWGTGNTIYF.